The 3 T cell receptor beta chains reported below all come from one sample, sequenced in a study of shared clonotypes between healthy human individuals (dated by TCRdb to the early 2020s). The library was produced with the immunoSEQ multiplex PCR assay. TCRdb took over this immuneACCESS table, retaining in-frame rearrangements with V and J assigned. Such tables are incomplete; in checked studies, under half of the missing clones stem from an unresolved V gene, and the remainder is unexplained. Here the sample has more than 2 million clones; approximately 94% occur a single time. Roughly 0.13% of the sample is in the top ten clones. The sample was naive CD4+ T cells sorted from blood. In the paper's terms, the cell subset or site label means: CD45RA+ positively selected. Receptors were obtained from a man aged 18 to 30 in good health.

Regarding this clone: Because the CDR3's place on the DNA is in doubt, the DNA is left out and the CDR3 is given as listed by TCRdb. This rearrangement joins TRBV5-4 to TRBJ2-2; the table assigns TRBD2, which was not confirmed against the DNA. Both ends counted, the CDR3 spans 15 residues. CDR1 and CDR2 (germline): SGHNT, YYREEE (reference sequence). CDR3 region: CASSFDFRGTGELFF.

V and J are TRBV19 and TRBJ2-2; 10 bases map to TRBD1. This CDR3 is 16 amino acids long. Losses at the gene ends were 6 bases for V and 3 bases for J; bases not matched to a gene: 7. Germline CDR1 LNHDA, CDR2 SQIVND (reference sequence). The CDR3 nucleotides read TGTGCCAGTAGGAAAGGACAGGGGGAGTACACCGGGGAGCTGTTTTTT. Its translation is CASRKGQGEYTGELFF.

The rearrangement joins TRBV5-8 to TRBJ2-6, with D maybe TRBD1 (6 bases). Germline CDR1 and CDR2: SGHTS and YDEGEE. This CDR3 has 17 amino acids. Between the trimmed V and J ends, which lost 0 bases and 0 bases, there was a span of 10 bases. The CDR3 reads CASSLGTALSGANVLTF. DNA of the CDR3: TGTGCCAGCAGCTTGGGGACAGCCCTCTCTGGGGCCAACGTCCTGACTTTC.